These 9 T cell receptor beta chains were sequenced from one sample in a study of prognosis after radiotherapy for stage I lung cancer. Amplification of TCR beta CDR3 from genomic DNA used two-round multiplex PCR. Individual primers that were specific to each TRBV and TRBJ gene served in first-round PCR. One entry per CDR3 protein results from TCRdb running MiXCR on the multiplex PCR reads. The repertoire includes about 17,000 distinct CDR3 sequences, over 15% of them detected once, and roughly 38% sits in the top ten. Sequences were derived from PBMCs, sampled before or after stereotactic body radiation therapy (not recorded which). These receptors were collected from a donor over 45 with non-small cell lung cancer.

This clonotype was detected ten times or more. The gene calls are TRBV7-3 and TRBJ2-2; D ambiguous. This CDR3 is 13 amino acids long. V was clipped by 5 bases and J by 5 bases, with 9 bases between them. The germline V gene has CDR1 SGHTA and CDR2 FQGTGA. CDR3 nucleotide sequence: TGTGCCAGCAGCCCCTTCATGACCGGGGAGCTGTTTTTT. Residues: CASSPFMTGELFF. Combining the CDR3 with reference TRBV7-3 and TRBJ2-2 gives the whole variable domain GAGVSQTPSNKVTEKGKYVELRCDPISGHTALYWYRQSLGQGPEFLIYFQGTGAADDSGLPNDRFFAVRPEGSVSTLKIQRTERGDSAVYLCASSPFMTGELFFGEGSRLTVL.

Ten or more counts support this clonotype. The chain combines TRBV5-4 with TRBJ2-7; possible D gene TRBD1, 5 bases. Trimming removed 0 bases from V and 2 bases from J, with 9 bases in between. Germline CDR1 SGHNT, CDR2 YYREEE (reference sequence). This CDR3 comprises 14 residues. Here the CDR3 reads CASSLGQPAYEQYF. CDR3 sequence (DNA): TGTGCCAGCAGCTTGGGACAGCCAGCCTACGAGCAGTACTTC.

This clonotype showed up many times. This rearrangement joins TRBV7-9 to TRBJ2-7; weak D call: TRBD2 (6 bases). Germline loops: CDR1 SEHNR, CDR2 FQNEAQ (reference sequence). The CDR3 runs 17 residues. Trimming stripped 4 bases from V and 0 bases from J, with 19 bases between. The CDR3: CASSSPYGGTSSYEQYF. The CDR3 DNA reads as TGTGCCAGCAGCTCCCCTTATGGGGGGACCAGCTCCTACGAGCAGTACTTC.

This clonotype was recorded many times. The J gene is TRBJ1-4, the V gene TRBV9; 8 nucleotides align to TRBD1. CDR3 length equals 15 residues. Germline V gene lookup returns CDR1 SGDLS and CDR2 YYNGEE. V gave up 4 bases and J gave up 7 bases; unmatched junction bases: 9. CDR3 in amino acids: CASSTRQGAGEKLFF. In DNA form, the CDR3 reads TGTGCCAGCAGCACCCGGCAGGGGGCTGGTGAAAAACTGTTTTTT.

This clonotype came up many times. V usage is TRBV29-1 and J usage is TRBJ2-7; D possibly matches TRBD1 or TRBD2 (6 bases each). This CDR3 is 15 amino acids long. Trimming removed 4 bases at V and 0 bases at J, with 16 bases between. Germline CDR1 and CDR2: SQVTM and ANQGSEA. CDR3 coding DNA: TGCAGCGTTGCCGGGGGCCTAACCAGCTCCTACGAGCAGTACTTC. Translating it yields CSVAGGLTSSYEQYF.

This clonotype was picked up many times. The chain uses TRBV12-3 or TRBV12-4 and TRBJ2-5, with TRBD2 as a possible D gene (6 bases). The germline V and J ends were trimmed by 4 bases and 1 base, with 16 bases remaining between them. The CDR3 is 16 residues long. For the CDR3, the DNA is TGTGCCAGCAGTTCATCCGGGACTGGGGCCCAAGAGACCCAGTACTTC. Translation gives CASSSSGTGAQETQYF.

Concerning this clonotype itself: The likely explanation is a read error, given a far larger clone one base away. The gene calls are TRBV6-5 and TRBJ1-1, with 7 bases that match TRBD1. Per germline, CDR1 MNHEY and CDR2 SVGAGI. The CDR3 is 14 residues long. J lost 4 bases, V lost 2 bases, and 4 bases had no gene match. For the CDR3, the DNA is TGTGCCAGCAGTTACGGACAGGTGGCCACTGAAGCTTTCTTT. Its protein product is CASSYGQVATEAFF.

This clonotype was detected ten times or more. The J gene is TRBJ2-5, the V gene TRBV12-3 or TRBV12-4; D may be TRBD2 (6 bases). Trimming left V 5 bases short and J 4 bases short, with 17 bases between. The CDR3 totals 15 residues. The CDR3 spells CASSLSGGEVETQYF. The CDR3 DNA follows: TGTGCCAGCAGTCTATCAGGAGGGGAAGTAGAGACCCAGTACTTC.

The CDR3 DNA follows: TGTGCCACCAGCAGGCAGGCAGATACGCAGTATTTT. Translating it yields CATSRQADTQYF. The chain links TRBV15 to TRBJ2-3, with D hard to call. Between the trimmed V and J ends, which lost 3 bases and 4 bases, there was a span of 5 bases. The CDR3 sequence is 12 residues long. Germline CDR1 and CDR2: LNHNV and YYDKDF (reference sequence).